The 18 T cell receptor beta chains in this list originate from one sample, sequenced in a study of neoadjuvant anti-PD-1 for oral cavity cancer (dated by TCRdb to 2020 to 2022). Receptor libraries were prepared by the immunoSEQ multiplex PCR assay. Held by TCRdb, this immuneACCESS table contains in-frame sequences only and omits some clones. Under half of the omission traces to an unresolved V gene where checked; the cause of the rest is unknown. Present in this sample are tens of thousands of clones, more than 65% of which were seen just once. The ten largest make up just over 2.5% of the sample. Per the publication, the time point label means: before neoadjuvant nivolumab. The input for sequencing was PBMCs, taken before nivolumab (anti-PD-1) treatment. These receptors all stem from a person aged 35 to 85 with oral cavity squamous cell carcinoma.

The chain couples TRBV10-3 to TRBJ1-5; D unresolved. Trimming removed 6 bases at V and 0 bases at J, with 9 bases between. The CDR3 is made up of 14 amino acids. Germline CDR1 reads ENHRY; CDR2 reads SYGVKD. CDR3 coding DNA: TGTGCCATCAGAGGAGAGCCTAGCAATCAGCCCCAGCATTTT. The encoded protein is CAIRGEPSNQPQHF.

This clone was seen once. The chain joins TRBV5-1 to TRBJ2-1; D is unclear. Germline CDR1 and CDR2: SGHRS and YFSETQ. This CDR3 comprises 13 residues. Trimming pared 4 bases from V and 4 bases from J, leaving 9 bases between. CDR3 sequence: CASSLRRYNEQFF. DNA for the CDR3: TGCGCCAGCAGCCTCCGACGGTACAATGAGCAGTTCTTC.

The chain is built from TRBV18 and TRBJ2-6; D not certain. V was pared by 5 bases and J by 0 bases, with 5 bases between. Germline lookup yields CDR1 KGHSH and CDR2 LQKENI. This CDR3 is 14 amino acids long. The CDR3 region is CASSRTSGANVLTF. CDR3 coding DNA: TGTGCCAGCTCAAGGACCTCTGGGGCCAACGTCCTGACTTTC.

The V call is TRBV12-1, the J call TRBJ2-3; the listed D gene, TRBD2, was not tested against the DNA. TRBV12-1 is a pseudogene. This CDR3 contains 17 residues. This chain's CDR3 is CASSPGLAGPPLETQYF. Written as DNA, the CDR3 is TGTGCCAGCAGCCCGGGACTAGCGGGACCGCCGTTGGAAACGCAGTATTTT.

By share of the sample, this clone is medium-sized (0.01 to 0.1%). The rearrangement links TRBV19 to TRBJ2-7; TRBD1 aligns across 9 bases. The trim removed 8 bases at V and 8 bases at J, leaving 28 bases unmatched. This CDR3 is built from 19 residues. Germline lookup yields CDR1 LNHDA and CDR2 SQIVND (reference sequence). The CDR3 loop reads CASYRQSRSNGQGKFKQYF. CDR3 nucleotide sequence: TGTGCCAGTTATCGGCAGAGCCGGAGCAATGGACAGGGGAAGTTCAAGCAGTACTTC.

This CDR3 is CASSLAGQWTEAFF. In nucleotides, the CDR3 is TGTGCCAGCAGCTTAGCGGGCCAGTGGACTGAAGCTTTCTTT. V usage is TRBV7-9 and J usage is TRBJ1-1; unclear D gene. The CDR3 consists of 14 residues. Germline assignment: CDR1 SEHNR and CDR2 FQNEAQ (reference sequence). V lost 0 bases, J lost 5 bases, and 10 bases lay in between. Together with reference TRBV7-9 and TRBJ1-1, the CDR3 gives the full variable domain: DTGVSQNPRHKITKRGQNVTFRCDPISEHNRLYWYRQTLGQGPEFLTYFQNEAQLEKSRLLSDRFSAERPKGSFSTLEIQRTEQGDSAMYLCASSLAGQWTEAFFGQGTRLTVV.

V is TRBV25-1 and J is TRBJ1-1; unclear D gene. V lost 4 bases and J lost 1, with 7 bases in between. Germline V gives CDR1 MGHDK, CDR2 SYGVNS. This CDR3 region has 13 residues. CDR3 DNA: TGTGCCAGCAGTGTTAATTCGAACACTGAAGCTTTCTTT. This gives the protein CASSVNSNTEAFF.

The CDR3 sequence: CASSQDLTGGVKKLFF. CDR3 sequence (DNA): TGCGCCAGCAGCCAAGATTTGACAGGGGGCGTGAAAAAACTGTTTTTT. This chain links TRBV4-1 with TRBJ1-4, with 10 positions matching TRBD1. Germline V CDR1 and CDR2: MGHRA, YSYEKL. V lost 0 bases, J lost 9 bases, and 7 bases stayed unmatched. The CDR3 is made up of 16 amino acids.

The rearrangement joins TRBV5-8 to TRBJ2-1; the D gene could be TRBD1 or TRBD2 (5 bases each). The CDR3 length is 15 residues. Between the trimmed V and J ends, which lost 1 base and 12 bases, there was a span of 20 bases. CDR1 SGHTS and CDR2 YDEGEE come from the germline V gene. The CDR3 nucleotides are TGTGCCAGCAGCTTGACCGGGACCCACGGCGGGCGGCAGTTCTTC. As protein: CASSLTGTHGGRQFF.

The sample holds a few counts of this clone. CDR3: CASSPVHEQYF. In DNA, the CDR3 is TGTGCCAGCAGCCCTGTTCACGAGCAGTACTTC. The chain uses TRBV6-1 and TRBJ2-7; no firm D call. The germline V and J ends were trimmed by 6 bases and 5 bases, with 8 bases remaining between them. Germline V gives CDR1 MNHNS, CDR2 SASEGT. The CDR3 sequence is 11 residues long.

V usage is TRBV29-1 and J usage is TRBJ1-1, with no clear D. Germline CDR1 reads SQVTM; CDR2 reads ANQGSEA. V was cut by 5 bases and J by 4 bases, with 14 bases left in between. CDR3 size: 13 residues. The CDR3 sequence: CSVLSPQATEAFF. The CDR3 DNA sequence: TGCAGCGTTTTATCCCCCCAAGCCACTGAAGCTTTCTTT. The whole variable domain, remainder taken from reference TRBV29-1 and TRBJ1-1, is SAVISQKPSRDICQRGTSLTIQCQVDSQVTMMFWYRQQPGQSLTLIATANQGSEATYESGFVIDKFPISRPNLTFSTLTVSNMSPEDSSIYLCSVLSPQATEAFFGQGTRLTVV.

V gene TRBV11-2 combines with J gene TRBJ1-1; D is unresolved. V was clipped by 4 bases and J by 8 bases, with 11 bases between them. The CDR3 has 12 residues. Germline V gene sequence: CDR1 SGHAT, CDR2 FQNNGV. The CDR3 coding sequence is TGTGCCAGCAGCTATCCACGCAAAGAAGCTTTCTTT. Protein product: CASSYPRKEAFF. Full variable domain (missing parts from reference TRBV11-2 and TRBJ1-1): EAGVAQSPRYKIIEKRQSVAFWCNPISGHATLYWYQQILGQGPKLLIQFQNNGVVDDSQLPKDRFSAERLKGVDSTLKIQPAKLEDSAVYLCASSYPRKEAFFGQGTRLTVV.

This clone was counted a single time. This rearrangement joins TRBV5-1 to TRBJ2-6, with 7 bases matching TRBD1. The CDR3 is made up of 16 amino acids. Germline V gene data show CDR1 as SGHRS and CDR2 as YFSETQ. V trimming: 7 bases; J trimming: 0 bases; junction bases outside the gene matches: 7. The CDR3 sequence is CASYRGPSSGANVLTF. In nucleotides, the CDR3 is TGCGCCAGCTACAGGGGCCCCAGCTCTGGGGCCAACGTCCTGACTTTC.

This clone was seen more than once but under ten times. The rearrangement joins TRBV9 to TRBJ2-5, with 14 bases identical to TRBD2. Losses at the gene ends were 2 bases for V and 4 bases for J; bases not matched to a gene: 13. Germline CDR1 SGDLS, CDR2 YYNGEE. This CDR3 is 19 amino acids long. The CDR3 here is CASSVGLAGGQNVGETQYF. The CDR3 DNA reads as TGTGCCAGCAGCGTCGGACTAGCGGGGGGCCAGAATGTAGGAGAGACCCAGTACTTC.

The chain has TRBV28 and TRBJ1-6; D gene uncertain. V was clipped by 6 bases and J by 12 bases, with 21 bases between them. CDR1 is MDHEN and CDR2 is SYDVKM in the germline V gene. CDR3 length equals 15 residues. The CDR3 is CASSFPLGEQKPLHF. CDR3 sequence (DNA): TGTGCCAGCAGCTTCCCGCTTGGGGAGCAAAAACCCCTCCACTTT.

The V call is TRBV7-2, the J call TRBJ2-2, with 7 positions matching TRBD2. Germline V lookup: CDR1 SGHTA, CDR2 FQGNSA. This CDR3 has 16 amino acids. V shed 4 bases, J shed 0 bases, and the junction held 5 bases outside the gene matches. CDR3 DNA sequence: TGTGCCAGCAGCTCCATAGCGGGTTCGAACACCGGGGAGCTGTTTTTT. It encodes CASSSIAGSNTGELFF. The whole variable domain, filled in from reference TRBV7-2 and TRBJ2-2, reads GAGVSQSPSNKVTEKGKDVELRCDPISGHTALYWYRQSLGQGLEFLIYFQGNSAPDKSGLPSDRFSAERTGGSVSTLTIQRTQQEDSAVYLCASSSIAGSNTGELFFGEGSRLTVL.

The V gene is TRBV19, the J gene TRBJ2-5; D gene unclear. V was clipped by 11 bases and J by 2 bases, with 15 bases between them. This CDR3 is 13 amino acids long. The V gene's germline CDR1 is LNHDA and CDR2 SQIVND (reference sequence). The CDR3 region has the DNA TGTGCCTCCGAAGGAAGGGCTCAAGAGACCCAGTACTTC. It specifies CASEGRAQETQYF. The full variable domain, rest sourced from reference TRBV19 and TRBJ2-5, is DGGITQSPKYLFRKEGQNVTLSCEQNLNHDAMYWYRQDPGQGLRLIYYSQIVNDFQKGDIAEGYSVSREKKESFPLTVTSAQKNPTAFYLCASEGRAQETQYFGPGTRLLVL.

The rearrangement joins TRBV28 to TRBJ1-4; TRBD1 might be the D (6 bases). This CDR3 region has 12 residues. The V and J ends lost 5 bases and 10 bases respectively, with 11 bases between them. Germline V CDR1 and CDR2: MDHEN, SYDVKM. DNA for the CDR3: TGTGCCAGCAGTCGAGGGGGGATAAAACTGTTTTTT. As protein: CASSRGGIKLFF. Filled out from reference TRBV28 and TRBJ1-4, the complete variable domain reads DVKVTQSSRYLVKRTGEKVFLECVQDMDHENMFWYRQDPGLGLRLIYFSYDVKMKEKGDIPEGYSVSREKKERFSLILESASTNQTSMYLCASSRGGIKLFFGSGTQLSVL.